These 18 T cell receptor beta chains came from one sample sequenced in a study of ipilimumab plus nivolumab after autologous stem cell transplantation (dated by TCRdb to the early 2020s). The protocol used for the library was the immunoSEQ multiplex PCR assay. The table comes from immuneACCESS by way of TCRdb, which keeps in-frame sequences with V and J called. Part of the clones is missing from these tables; in studies checked, under half for an unresolved V gene and the rest for unknown reasons. The sample table lists 35,000 to 50,000 clones, roughly 90% of them with a count of one. The ten largest clones add up to approximately 0.83% of the sample. Sequences were derived from PBMCs, sampled in a trial of ipilimumab plus nivolumab as post-transplant consolidation. The receptor set was obtained from a male donor with multiple myeloma.

This clone was detected only a few times. The V gene is TRBV4-1, the J gene TRBJ1-5; 8 nucleotides agree with TRBD1. The germline gives CDR1 MGHRA, CDR2 YSYEKL. The CDR3 is 16 amino acids. The V and J ends lost 0 bases and 2 bases, in that order; junction bases with no gene match: 3. The chain's CDR3 is CASSQDQDRGNQPQHF. The CDR3 DNA is TGCGCCAGCAGCCAAGATCAGGACAGGGGCAATCAGCCCCAGCATTTT.

V usage is TRBV18 and J usage is TRBJ2-2, with TRBD1 as a possible D gene (6 bases). Germline CDR1 and CDR2: KGHSH and LQKENI. The CDR3 covers 17 residues. Trimming left V 3 bases short and J 7 bases short, with 21 bases between. CDR3 in amino acids: CASSPRSGRGIDGELFF. Here the CDR3 DNA reads TGTGCCAGCTCACCCAGGAGCGGCAGGGGCATCGACGGGGAGCTGTTTTTT.

This chain uses TRBV5-4 with TRBJ2-2; possible D gene TRBD1, 6 bases. The germline V and J ends were trimmed by 4 bases and 3 bases, with 13 bases remaining between them. This CDR3 spans 15 amino acids. Germline values: CDR1 SGHNT, CDR2 YYREEE (reference sequence). The CDR3 sequence is CASSRSQGDTGELFF. For the CDR3, the DNA is TGTGCCAGCAGCCGATCACAGGGTGACACCGGGGAGCTGTTTTTT.

J is TRBJ2-1 and V is TRBV2, with TRBD2 identical over 14 bases. With V trimmed by 6 bases and J by 0 bases, 13 bases remained unmatched. Germline V lookup: CDR1 SNHLY, CDR2 FYNNEI. The CDR3 extends over 20 amino acids. As DNA, the CDR3 is TGTGCCAGCAGGAAATCCCGGACTAGCGGGGGGCCGAGCTCCTACAATGAGCAGTTCTTC. Amino acid sequence: CASRKSRTSGGPSSYNEQFF.

This chain connects TRBV18 to TRBJ2-7; D call uncertain. This CDR3 spans 13 amino acids. Germline loops: CDR1 KGHSH, CDR2 LQKENI. V shed 2 bases and J shed 2 bases, with 7 bases lying between them. CDR3 sequence reads: CASSPDGTYEQYF. CDR3 sequence (DNA): TGTGCCAGCTCACCAGATGGGACCTACGAGCAGTACTTC.

The V and J genes are TRBV5-1 and TRBJ2-7; D tentatively reads TRBD1 or TRBD2 (5 bases each). This CDR3 is 14 amino acids long. Trimming left V 4 bases short and J 2 bases short, with 13 bases between. CDR1 is SGHRS, CDR2 YFSETQ, per germline. DNA for the CDR3: TGCGCCAGCAGCCTGGGACGGGGCCCCTACGAGCAGTACTTC. The encoded protein is CASSLGRGPYEQYF.

V usage is TRBV7-2 and J usage is TRBJ1-2; D uncertain. This CDR3 is 14 amino acids long. Looked up from germline, CDR1 is SGHTA and CDR2 is FQGNSA. V gave up 5 bases and J gave up 0 bases, with 10 bases separating them. The CDR3 loop is CASSTDGANYGYTF. CDR3 nucleotide sequence: TGTGCCAGCAGCACTGACGGAGCTAACTATGGCTACACCTTC.

This chain joins TRBV7-2 and TRBJ1-5, with D tentatively TRBD1 (5 bases). Trimming pared 2 bases from V and 0 bases from J, leaving 5 bases between. The CDR3 extends over 14 amino acids. Per the germline V gene, CDR1 is SGHTA and CDR2 is FQGNSA. The CDR3 loop reads CASSLQGSNQPQHF. In DNA, the CDR3 is TGTGCCAGCAGCTTACAGGGTAGCAATCAGCCCCAGCATTTT. The entire variable domain, with the rest obtained from reference TRBV7-2 and TRBJ1-5, is as follows: GAGVSQSPSNKVTEKGKDVELRCDPISGHTALYWYRQSLGQGLEFLIYFQGNSAPDKSGLPSDRFSAERTGGSVSTLTIQRTQQEDSAVYLCASSLQGSNQPQHFGDGTRLSIL.

This clone was detected a few times. V is TRBV4-1 and J is TRBJ2-7; 8 bases map to TRBD2. The CDR3 loop spans 16 amino acids. The V segment lost 1 base and the J segment 4 bases; nucleotides outside the gene matches: 9. The germline CDR1 and CDR2 sequences are MGHRA and YSYEKL. The CDR3 DNA reads TGCGCCAGCAGCCAAGTCTTGTCGGGAGGGCGTTACGAGCAGTACTTC. Translation gives CASSQVLSGGRYEQYF.

The chain employs TRBV28 and TRBJ1-3, with a possible D match to TRBD1 (5 bases). The CDR3 extends over 15 amino acids. The germline V gene encodes CDR1 MDHEN and CDR2 SYDVKM. Deletions cut 2 bases from V and 4 bases from J, with 12 bases between. This chain's CDR3 is CASSLAGGLGNTIYF. The CDR3 coding sequence is TGTGCCAGCAGTTTAGCGGGGGGTTTAGGAAACACCATATATTTT. Full variable domain (missing parts from reference TRBV28 and TRBJ1-3): DVKVTQSSRYLVKRTGEKVFLECVQDMDHENMFWYRQDPGLGLRLIYFSYDVKMKEKGDIPEGYSVSREKKERFSLILESASTNQTSMYLCASSLAGGLGNTIYFGEGSWLTVV.

A single count supports this clone. The V gene is TRBV2, the J gene TRBJ2-1; D not certain. Germline CDR1 is SNHLY and CDR2 is FYNNEI. This CDR3 is 14 amino acids long. V was clipped by 2 bases and J by 5 bases, with 10 bases between them. CDR3 sequence (DNA): TGTGCCAGCAGTGAATCTTGGGGAAACAATGAGCAGTTCTTC. This codes for CASSESWGNNEQFF. The whole variable domain, remainder taken from reference TRBV2 and TRBJ2-1, is EPEVTQTPSHQVTQMGQEVILRCVPISNHLYFYWYRQILGQKVEFLVSFYNNEISEKSEIFDDQFSVERPDGSNFTLKIRSTKLEDSAMYFCASSESWGNNEQFFGPGTRLTVL.

In regard to this clone: A read error may account for a junction end that differs from germline. In nucleotides, the CDR3 is TGTGCTAGCAGCCTAGCGGGGGCCAACGTCCTGACTTTC. Encoded protein: CASSLAGANVLTF. The chain employs TRBV7-7 and TRBJ2-6; maybe TRBD2 (6 bases). This CDR3 spans 13 amino acids. The germline V gene encodes CDR1 SSHAT and CDR2 FNYEAQ (reference sequence).

DNA for the CDR3: TGTGCCAGCAGCCAATCCTATAGGGAGAATTCACCCCTCCACTTT. Translated: CASSQSYRENSPLHF. The genes are TRBV16 and TRBJ1-6; D is unclear. The CDR3 sequence is 15 residues long. Germline V CDR1 and CDR2: KGHSY, FQNENV. V lost 0 bases, J lost 7 bases, and 10 bases lay in between.

The chain has TRBV6-6 and TRBJ2-1; D ambiguous. Germline values: CDR1 MNHNY, CDR2 SVGAGI (reference sequence). The CDR3 totals 13 residues. V was shortened by 4 bases and J by 8 bases, with 12 bases between the two germline ends. In DNA form, the CDR3 reads TGTGCCAGCAGTTCCTCTAGAGCCGATGAGCAGTTCTTC. This gives the protein CASSSSRADEQFF.

The chain links TRBV11-2 to TRBJ1-1, with a tentative D call TRBD1 (6 bases). The CDR3 is 13 residues long. V was clipped by 5 bases and J by 4 bases, with 11 bases between them. Germline CDR1 SGHAT, CDR2 FQNNGV. The CDR3 nucleotides are TGTGCCAGCAGCCTCACGGGGGCCACTGAAGCTTTCTTT. This gives the protein CASSLTGATEAFF.

CDR3 amino acids: CASSQGGPQRGATYEQYF. The DNA for the CDR3 is TGCGCCAGCAGCCAAGGTGGCCCCCAACGGGGGGCTACCTACGAGCAGTACTTC. This rearrangement joins TRBV4-1 to TRBJ2-7, with a tentative D call TRBD2 (7 bases). This CDR3 is built from 18 residues. Germline V gives CDR1 MGHRA, CDR2 YSYEKL. V lost 1 base, J lost 2 bases, and 21 bases lay in between.

V is TRBV5-5 and J is TRBJ2-5, with 10 bases fitting TRBD1. In germline, CDR1 is SGHKS, CDR2 YYEKEE (reference sequence). The CDR3 has 18 amino acids. V gave up 4 bases and J gave up 2 bases; unmatched junction bases: 14. The CDR3 nucleotides are TGTGCCAGCAGCCCCTCCGGGACAGGGGCCCGTCCTCAAGAGACCCAGTACTTC. Protein sequence: CASSPSGTGARPQETQYF.

The CDR3 region has the DNA TGTGCCAGTAGTATGGGCGTGCAAGAGACCCAGTACTTC. This gives the protein CASSMGVQETQYF. The rearrangement joins TRBV19 to TRBJ2-5; D not certain. CDR1 and CDR2 from the germline V gene are LNHDA and SQIVND (reference sequence). Trimming cost V 3 bases and J 2 bases, with 7 bases left between them. CDR3 length: 13 amino acids.